What follows are 3 T cell receptor beta chains derived from one specimen sequenced in a study of cytomegalovirus exposure and HLA in healthy donors. With 60 Vbeta and 13 Jbeta primers, the PCR was carried out. The assay was immunoSEQ multiplex PCR, and TCRdb's table has in-frame clones only and misses some. This repertoire shows 150,000 to 200,000 clones, approximately 80% found once; its top ten account for roughly 1.1%. Sequenced sample: PBMCs. The source of these receptors is a woman aged 35 to 49 in good health and CMV-seronegative.

V is TRBV4-1 and J is TRBJ1-5; no clear D. V lost 1 base, J lost 2 bases, and 12 bases lay in between. This CDR3 has 16 residues. Germline lookup yields CDR1 MGHRA and CDR2 YSYEKL. In DNA form, the CDR3 reads TGCGCCAGCAGCCAAGTTCTACAGAAGGGCAATCAGCCCCAGCATTTT. This encodes CASSQVLQKGNQPQHF.

The rearrangement joins TRBV9 to TRBJ2-1, with 11 bases matching TRBD2. Germline loops: CDR1 SGDLS, CDR2 YYNGEE. V trimming: 6 bases; J trimming: 5 bases; junction bases outside the gene matches: 7. The CDR3 consists of 15 residues. The CDR3 region is CASTQLAGVNNEQFF. Here the CDR3 DNA reads TGTGCCAGCACCCAACTAGCGGGGGTCAACAATGAGCAGTTCTTC.

A remark on this clone: Other DNA sequences in the same sample also yield this CDR3. This sequence joins TRBV19 and TRBJ1-2; possibly TRBD1 for D (5 bases). The CDR3 runs to 15 residues. In germline, CDR1 is LNHDA, CDR2 SQIVND (reference sequence). Trimming removed 3 bases from V and 5 bases from J, with 16 bases in between. This chain's CDR3 is CASSIGRGKGYGYTF. The CDR3 region has the DNA TGTGCCAGTAGTATTGGGCGGGGAAAGGGGTATGGCTACACCTTC.